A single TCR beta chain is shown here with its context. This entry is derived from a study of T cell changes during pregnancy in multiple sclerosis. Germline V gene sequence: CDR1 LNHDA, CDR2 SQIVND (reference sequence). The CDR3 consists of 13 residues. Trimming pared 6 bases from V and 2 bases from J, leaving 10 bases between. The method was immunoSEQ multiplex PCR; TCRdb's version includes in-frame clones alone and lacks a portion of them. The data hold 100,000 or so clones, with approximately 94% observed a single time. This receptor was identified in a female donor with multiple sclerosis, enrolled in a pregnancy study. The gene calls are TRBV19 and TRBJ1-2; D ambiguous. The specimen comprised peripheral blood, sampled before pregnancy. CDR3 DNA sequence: TGTGCCAGTAGCGCGGATACCAACTATGGCTACACCTTC. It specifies CASSADTNYGYTF.